This is a list of T cell receptor beta chains from one sample in a study of T cell responses to AZD1222 COVID-19 vaccine. Generated by immunoSEQ multiplex PCR, the TCRdb table keeps only in-frame clones and is missing some. In the table there are roughly 25,000 clones, 86% of which are singletons. Here the sequenced sample was peripheral blood, taken 28 days after the second AZD1222 dose. These receptors came from an adult who received the AZD1222 COVID-19 vaccine. CDR3s include the opening cysteine and the closing phenylalanine or tryptophan. A D gene is named only where the DNA matches it firmly. A row's size may be missing; if present it is once, few, many or a size class.

j_gene: TRBJ1-1
v_gene: TRBV28
abundance: NA
d_gene: NA
CDR3aa: CASSSHAGVTEAFF
CDR3nt: TGTGCCAGCAGTTCCCACGCGGGGGTCACTGAAGCTTTCTTT

j_gene: TRBJ2-1
v_gene: TRBV11-2
abundance: NA
d_gene: TRBD2
CDR3aa: CASSLGGTSGTRSYNEQFF
CDR3nt: TGTGCCAGCAGCTTAGGTGGGACTAGCGGGACCCGGTCCTACAATGAGCAGTTCTTC

j_gene: TRBJ2-1
v_gene: TRBV30
abundance: NA
d_gene: NA
CDR3aa: CAWKGSYNEQFF
CDR3nt: TGTGCCTGGAAAGGTTCCTACAATGAGCAGTTCTTC

j_gene: TRBJ2-3
v_gene: TRBV28
abundance: NA
d_gene: NA
CDR3aa: CASSPARTSTDTQYF
CDR3nt: TGTGCCAGCAGTCCTGCGCGGACTAGCACAGATACGCAGTATTTT

j_gene: TRBJ2-1
v_gene: TRBV4-1
abundance: NA
d_gene: NA
CDR3aa: CASSRAFTEYSYNEQFF
CDR3nt: TGCGCCAGCAGCCGCGCCTTTACAGAGTACTCCTACAATGAGCAGTTCTTC

j_gene: TRBJ1-5
v_gene: TRBV19
abundance: NA
d_gene: TRBD1
CDR3aa: CASSNTGGGQPQHF
CDR3nt: TGTGCCAGTAGTAATACAGGGGGCGGTCAGCCCCAGCATTTT

j_gene: TRBJ2-1
v_gene: TRBV18
abundance: NA
d_gene: NA
CDR3aa: CASSPNAASYNEQFF
CDR3nt: TGTGCCAGCTCACCAAACGCGGCCTCCTACAATGAGCAGTTCTTC

j_gene: TRBJ2-3
v_gene: TRBV5-4
abundance: NA
d_gene: NA
CDR3aa: CASRVPRRQDTDTQYF
CDR3nt: TGTGCCAGCAGGGTTCCGAGGCGCCAAGACACAGATACGCAGTATTTT

j_gene: TRBJ2-1
v_gene: TRBV27
abundance: NA
d_gene: NA
CDR3aa: CASSPRRPSTGRDEQFF
CDR3nt: TGTGCCAGCAGTCCCCGCCGGCCCTCTACAGGGAGGGATGAGCAGTTCTTC

j_gene: TRBJ1-1
v_gene: TRBV27
abundance: few
d_gene: NA
CDR3aa: CASSFSQGRTEAFF
CDR3nt: TGTGCCAGCAGTTTTTCGCAGGGGAGAACTGAAGCTTTCTTT

j_gene: TRBJ1-6
v_gene: TRBV25-1
abundance: NA
d_gene: TRBD1
CDR3aa: CASTEGQGIRNSPLHF
CDR3nt: TGTGCCAGCACCGAAGGACAGGGGATCCGTAATTCACCCCTCCACTTT

j_gene: TRBJ1-6
v_gene: TRBV18
abundance: NA
d_gene: NA
CDR3aa: CASSPARSSYNSPLHF
CDR3nt: TGTGCCAGCTCACCGGCCAGAAGCTCCTATAATTCACCCCTCCACTTT

j_gene: TRBJ1-3
v_gene: TRBV19
abundance: NA
d_gene: TRBD1
CDR3aa: CASSGRDRGAGNTIYF
CDR3nt: TGTGCCAGTAGTGGCCGGGACAGGGGAGCTGGAAACACCATATATTTT

j_gene: TRBJ2-7
v_gene: TRBV9
abundance: NA
d_gene: NA
CDR3aa: CASSVDSRAYEQYF
CDR3nt: TGTGCCAGCAGCGTAGACAGTCGAGCCTACGAGCAGTACTTC

j_gene: TRBJ1-5
v_gene: TRBV27
abundance: NA
d_gene: NA
CDR3aa: CASSLSTGGINQPQHF
CDR3nt: TGTGCCAGCAGTTTAAGTACGGGCGGTATCAATCAGCCCCAGCATTTT

j_gene: TRBJ2-2
v_gene: TRBV3-1/TRBV3-2
abundance: NA
d_gene: NA
CDR3aa: CASSQDSGVTGELFF
CDR3nt: TGTGCCAGCAGCCAAGATTCAGGGGTCACCGGGGAGCTGTTTTTT

j_gene: TRBJ2-7
v_gene: TRBV28
abundance: NA
d_gene: NA
CDR3aa: CASSYPTGYEQYF
CDR3nt: TGTGCCAGCAGTTACCCCACAGGGTACGAGCAGTACTTC

j_gene: TRBJ2-6
v_gene: TRBV9
abundance: NA
d_gene: NA
CDR3aa: CASSDSTSILGANVLTF
CDR3nt: TGTGCCAGCAGCGATTCCACTTCGATTCTGGGGGCCAACGTCCTGACTTTC

j_gene: TRBJ2-7
v_gene: TRBV28
abundance: NA
d_gene: NA
CDR3aa: CASNGGFYEQYF
CDR3nt: TGTGCCAGCAATGGGGGCTTCTACGAGCAGTACTTC

j_gene: TRBJ2-1
v_gene: TRBV11-2
abundance: NA
d_gene: TRBD1
CDR3aa: CASSSPGQDYNEQFF
CDR3nt: TGTGCCAGCAGTTCACCGGGACAGGATTACAATGAGCAGTTCTTC

j_gene: TRBJ2-1
v_gene: TRBV5-4
abundance: NA
d_gene: TRBD1
CDR3aa: CASSQGTAVHEQFF
CDR3nt: TGTGCCAGCAGCCAGGGGACAGCGGTTCATGAGCAGTTCTTC

j_gene: TRBJ2-1
v_gene: TRBV19
abundance: NA
d_gene: NA
CDR3aa: CASSIRAGPNYNEQFF
CDR3nt: TGTGCCAGTAGTATACGGGCAGGCCCTAACTACAATGAGCAGTTCTTC

j_gene: TRBJ1-2
v_gene: TRBV18
abundance: NA
d_gene: NA
CDR3aa: CASSPPSDGGVGYGYTF
CDR3nt: TGTGCCAGCTCACCACCCTCCGATGGGGGTGTGGGCTATGGCTACACCTTC

j_gene: TRBJ2-1
v_gene: TRBV6-5
abundance: NA
d_gene: NA
CDR3aa: CASSHNRENEQFF
CDR3nt: TGTGCCAGCAGTCACAACAGGGAGAATGAGCAGTTCTTC

j_gene: TRBJ1-1
v_gene: TRBV3-1/TRBV3-2
abundance: NA
d_gene: NA
CDR3aa: CASSQDPGRTEAFF
CDR3nt: TGTGCCAGCAGCCAAGATCCGGGACGGACTGAAGCTTTCTTT

j_gene: TRBJ2-7
v_gene: TRBV5-6
abundance: NA
d_gene: TRBD1
CDR3aa: CASRRQGTYEQYF
CDR3nt: TGTGCCAGCAGGAGACAGGGCACCTACGAGCAGTACTTC

j_gene: TRBJ2-7
v_gene: TRBV19
abundance: NA
d_gene: NA
CDR3aa: CASSRTGLRPYEQYF
CDR3nt: TGTGCCAGTAGCCGCACAGGGTTAAGGCCCTACGAGCAGTACTTC

j_gene: TRBJ1-1
v_gene: TRBV5-5
abundance: NA
d_gene: NA
CDR3aa: CASSGAEVGTPWAEAFF
CDR3nt: TGTGCCAGCAGCGGCGCGGAGGTGGGGACGCCTTGGGCTGAAGCTTTCTTT

j_gene: TRBJ2-3
v_gene: TRBV29-1
abundance: NA
d_gene: TRBD2
CDR3aa: CSAHITSGSTDTQYF
CDR3nt: TGCAGCGCCCATATAACTAGCGGTAGCACAGATACGCAGTATTTT

j_gene: TRBJ1-1
v_gene: TRBV19
abundance: few
d_gene: NA
CDR3aa: CASKSRNEAFF
CDR3nt: TGTGCCAGTAAGTCGCGTAATGAAGCTTTCTTT

j_gene: TRBJ1-1
v_gene: TRBV19
abundance: NA
d_gene: NA
CDR3aa: CASSLQGITEAFF
CDR3nt: TGTGCCAGTAGTCTCCAGGGAATAACTGAAGCTTTCTTT

j_gene: TRBJ2-7
v_gene: TRBV20-1
abundance: NA
d_gene: TRBD1
CDR3aa: CSASVGTDVYEQYF
CDR3nt: TGCAGTGCTAGTGTCGGGACAGATGTCTACGAGCAGTACTTC

j_gene: TRBJ1-5
v_gene: TRBV7-8
abundance: NA
d_gene: NA
CDR3aa: CASSLVGDGRQPQHF
CDR3nt: TGTGCCAGCAGCTTAGTCGGGGATGGGCGTCAGCCCCAGCATTTT

j_gene: TRBJ1-5
v_gene: TRBV27
abundance: NA
d_gene: NA
CDR3aa: CASNCWGWQPQHF
CDR3nt: TGTGCCAGCAATTGTTGGGGCTGGCAGCCCCAGCATTTT

j_gene: TRBJ2-6
v_gene: TRBV5-4
abundance: once
d_gene: NA
CDR3aa: CASRDGHNSGANVLTF
CDR3nt: TGTGCCAGCAGGGATGGACACAACTCTGGGGCCAACGTCCTGACTTTC

j_gene: TRBJ1-1
v_gene: TRBV19
abundance: NA
d_gene: NA
CDR3aa: CASSISLGGTITEAFF
CDR3nt: TGTGCCAGTAGTATATCGCTCGGGGGGACGATCACTGAAGCTTTCTTT

j_gene: TRBJ1-4
v_gene: TRBV7-2
abundance: NA
d_gene: NA
CDR3aa: CASSPRGGPLEKLFF
CDR3nt: TGTGCCAGCAGCCCCCGTGGGGGACCCCTTGAAAAACTGTTTTTT

j_gene: TRBJ2-7
v_gene: TRBV3-1/TRBV3-2
abundance: NA
d_gene: TRBD2
CDR3aa: CASSLMGSGGGNEQYF
CDR3nt: TGTGCCAGCAGCCTTATGGGCAGCGGGGGGGGTAACGAGCAGTACTTC

j_gene: TRBJ1-2
v_gene: TRBV24-1
abundance: few
d_gene: NA
CDR3aa: CATSDRNRDGSNYGYTF
CDR3nt: TGTGCCACCAGTGACAGAAACCGGGACGGGAGCAACTATGGCTACACCTTC

j_gene: TRBJ2-3
v_gene: TRBV5-1
abundance: NA
d_gene: NA
CDR3aa: CASSLAPAARERASAQYF
CDR3nt: TGCGCCAGCAGCTTGGCCCCTGCCGCCAGGGAAAGGGCTTCAGCGCAGTATTTT

j_gene: TRBJ1-2
v_gene: TRBV30
abundance: NA
d_gene: NA
CDR3aa: CAWSVQSGGNGYTF
CDR3nt: TGTGCCTGGAGTGTACAATCCGGGGGTAATGGCTACACCTTC

j_gene: TRBJ2-1
v_gene: TRBV19
abundance: NA
d_gene: NA
CDR3aa: CASSIHQGRRGGEQFF
CDR3nt: TGTGCCAGTAGTATACACCAAGGGAGGCGAGGTGGTGAGCAGTTCTTC

j_gene: TRBJ1-5
v_gene: TRBV6-8
abundance: NA
d_gene: NA
CDR3aa: CASSYAGVNQPQHF
CDR3nt: TGTGCCAGCAGTTATGCGGGTGTCAATCAGCCCCAGCATTTT